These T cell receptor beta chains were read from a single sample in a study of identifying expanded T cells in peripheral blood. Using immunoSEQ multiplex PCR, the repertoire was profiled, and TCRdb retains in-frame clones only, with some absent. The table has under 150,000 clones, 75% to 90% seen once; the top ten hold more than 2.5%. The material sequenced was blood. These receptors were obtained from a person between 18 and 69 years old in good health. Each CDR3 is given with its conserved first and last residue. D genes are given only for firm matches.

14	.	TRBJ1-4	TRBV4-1	CASSQEVAVAKLFF
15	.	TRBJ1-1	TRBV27	CASSLSSGRITEAFF
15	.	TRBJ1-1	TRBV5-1	CASSLRGGWYTEAFF
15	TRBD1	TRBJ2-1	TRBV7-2	CASSSDRGPTREQFF
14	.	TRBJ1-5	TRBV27	CASSSGWSNQPQHF
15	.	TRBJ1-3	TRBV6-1	CASDPRGAGGNTIYF
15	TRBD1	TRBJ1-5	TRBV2	CASSVTGYLYQPQHF
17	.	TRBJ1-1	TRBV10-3	CAISTYFNPTGKTEAFF
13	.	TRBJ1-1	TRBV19	CASTLTDNTEAFF
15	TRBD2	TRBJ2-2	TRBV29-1	CSVVIAGSNTGELFF
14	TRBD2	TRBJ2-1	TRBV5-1	CASSRGTSGGVQFF
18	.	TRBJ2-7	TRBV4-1	CASSQDSSGRTVTYEQYF
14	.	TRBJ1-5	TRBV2	CASSGLTLGEPQHF
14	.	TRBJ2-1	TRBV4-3	CASSQDAQGSQQFF
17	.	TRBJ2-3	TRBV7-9	CASSLVSREGGTDTQYF
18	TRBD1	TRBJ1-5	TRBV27	CASSCFRTGLILDQPQHF
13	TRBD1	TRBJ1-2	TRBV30	CAWRGTGTYGYTF
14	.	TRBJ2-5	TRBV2	CASSGRGYQETQYF
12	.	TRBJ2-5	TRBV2	CASSPGQETQYF
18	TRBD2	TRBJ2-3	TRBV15	CATSRDGLAGYSTDTQYF
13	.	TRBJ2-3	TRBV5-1	CASSWGAVDTQYF
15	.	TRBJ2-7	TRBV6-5	CASSYSGGSSYEQYF
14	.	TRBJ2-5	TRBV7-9	CASSSRSGQETQYF
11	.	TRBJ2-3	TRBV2	CASRDPDTQYF
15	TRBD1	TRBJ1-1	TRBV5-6	CASSIETGAPTEAFF
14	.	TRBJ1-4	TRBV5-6	CASNPRSTNEKLFF
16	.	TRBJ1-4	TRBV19	CASSTIVRPRGEKLFF
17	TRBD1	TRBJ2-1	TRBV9	CASSRKGPQTGSDEQFF
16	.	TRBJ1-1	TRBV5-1	CASSLAGLNTNTEAFF
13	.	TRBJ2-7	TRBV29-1	CSVVAPDINEQYF
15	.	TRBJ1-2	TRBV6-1	CASSELAGQVYGYTF
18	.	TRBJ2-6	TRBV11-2	CASSLTAGGRVGANVLTF